This paragraph covers one T cell receptor beta chain sequence. This sample stems from a study of blood T cell repertoires in COVID-19. The protocol was immunoSEQ multiplex PCR, while the TCRdb copy is restricted to in-frame clones and leaves out a portion. The sample records about 330,000 clones, 70% to 90% being singletons. Cohorts were based on clinical histories the participants reported. V trimming: 8 bases; J trimming: 10 bases; junction bases outside the gene matches: 8. CDR3 length: 13 amino acids. Germline CDR1 and CDR2: SEHNR and FQNEAQ (reference sequence). The TCR originated in a woman younger than 45 who had recovered from COVID-19. Sequencing used PBMCs or T cells enriched from blood (not recorded which). The chain employs TRBV7-9 and TRBJ2-1, with 10 bases fitting TRBD1. The CDR3 region is CASGTGARGEQFF. The CDR3 nucleotides read TGTGCCAGCGGGACAGGGGCACGTGGGGAGCAGTTCTTC.